This entry lists 16 T cell receptor beta chains sequenced from one sample in a study of Tregs in tolerant kidney transplant recipients. Clones were sequenced by immunoSEQ multiplex PCR, and TCRdb holds only the in-frame ones, with some missing. The repertoire shows fewer than 55,000 clones; the top ten hold under 0.9%. The source was CD4+ T cells from blood, collected before the transplant. The source is a human donor who received a combined kidney and bone marrow transplant.

To note about this clone: The CDR3 end lies 3 residues beyond the end of the read and is filled in from the germline J gene. The chain is built from TRBV7-8 and TRBJ2-5; 10 bases agree with TRBD2. The CDR3 is 16 amino acids. CDR1 SGHVS and CDR2 FQNEAQ come from the germline V gene. V was pared by 6 bases and J by 3 bases, with 10 bases of the junction left unmatched. The sequenced CDR3 bases are TGTGCCAGCAGAAGGATCTGGACTAGCGGTGAAGAGACC. Its protein is CASRRIWTSGEET. The entire CDR3 protein is CASRRIWTSGEETQYF.

Remarks on this clone: Sequencing ends 3 residues short of the CDR3 end; the germline J gene provides the rest. The chain combines TRBV29-1 with TRBJ1-1; D unresolved. V was clipped by 0 bases and J by 1 base, with 12 bases between them. The CDR3 runs 15 residues. Germline-derived CDR1 and CDR2 are SQVTM and ANQGSEA. CDR3 DNA (partial): TGCAGCGTTGAAGATCGGCGGCGGCAGAACACTGAA. The encoded protein is CSVEDRRRQNTE. The whole CDR3 sequence is CSVEDRRRQNTEAFF.

Comment on this clone: From the germline J gene comes the end of the CDR3, since the read stops 3 residues before it. This chain connects TRBV20-1 to TRBJ2-1, with D tentatively TRBD2 (7 bases). Germline V gene lookup returns CDR1 DFQATT and CDR2 SNEGSKA (reference sequence). CDR3 size: 17 residues. V dropped 0 bases and J dropped 7 bases, with 22 bases sitting between them. The chain's CDR3 is CSARDFGGPNQGNEQFF. The DNA read from the CDR3 is TGCAGTGCTAGAGACTTCGGGGGGCCCAACCAGGGGAATGAG.

A note on this clone: The sequenced fragment ends 3 residues before the CDR3 boundary, so the rest is inferred from the germline J gene. The chain joins TRBV30 to TRBJ2-7; 11 bases are shared with TRBD2. Per germline, CDR1 GTSNPN and CDR2 SVGIG (reference sequence). The V gene end was trimmed by 1 base and the J gene end by 3 bases; junction bases not matched to a gene: 5. CDR3 length: 15 amino acids. The CDR3: CAWSAGTSGYYEQYF. The part of the CDR3 DNA that was read is TGTGCCTGGAGTGCCGGGACTAGCGGTTACTACGAG.

On this clone itself: The read ends 3 residues early relative to the CDR3; the germline J gene fills the gap. The V gene is TRBV7-9, the J gene TRBJ2-2, with D perhaps matching TRBD2 (5 bases). The germline gives CDR1 SEHNR, CDR2 FQNEAQ (reference sequence). Trimming left V 1 base short and J 7 bases short, with 13 bases between. This CDR3 contains 15 residues. This chain's CDR3 is CASSLDGLGGGELFF. The sequenced CDR3 bases are TGTGCCAGCAGCTTAGATGGGCTTGGAGGCGGGGAG. Full variable domain (remainder filled in from reference TRBV7-9 and TRBJ2-2): DTGVSQNPRHKITKRGQNVTFRCDPISEHNRLYWYRQTLGQGPEFLTYFQNEAQLEKSRLLSDRFSAERPKGSFSTLEIQRTEQGDSAMYLCASSLDGLGGGELFFGEGSRLTVL.

Remarks on this clone: The read is 3 residues too short to cover the CDR3 end, so that end is filled in from the germline J gene. The chain joins TRBV29-1 to TRBJ1-1; D might be TRBD1 (5 bases). The CDR3 extends over 14 amino acids. V lost 5 bases and J 5 bases, leaving 18 bases between the germline ends. Germline V gene data show CDR1 as SQVTM and CDR2 as ANQGSEA. The CDR3 loop is CSVSHATRGTEAFF. The covered CDR3 bases are TGCAGCGTTTCGCACGCGACCCGGGGGACTGAA.

With regard to this clone: The read ends 3 residues early relative to the CDR3; the germline J gene fills the gap. The V and J genes are TRBV7-8 and TRBJ2-7; maybe TRBD1 (7 bases). This CDR3 is 14 amino acids long. Germline assignment: CDR1 SGHVS and CDR2 FQNEAQ. Deletions cut 2 bases from V and 3 bases from J, with 11 bases between. This chain's CDR3 is CASSLRQGLYEQYF. The DNA read from the CDR3 is TGTGCCAGCAGCTTAAGACAGGGACTCTACGAG. Filled out from reference TRBV7-8 and TRBJ2-7, the complete variable domain reads GAGVSQSPRYKVAKRGQDVALRCDPISGHVSLFWYQQALGQGPEFLTYFQNEAQLDKSGLPSDRFFAERPEGSVSTLKIQRTQQEDSAVYLCASSLRQGLYEQYFGPGTRLTVT.

For this clone: The read ends 3 residues early relative to the CDR3; the germline J gene fills the gap. The chain couples TRBV5-1 to TRBJ1-4; D gene unclear. V was shortened by 0 bases and J by 0 bases, with 9 bases between the two germline ends. In germline, CDR1 is SGHRS, CDR2 YFSETQ. CDR3 length: 16 amino acids. CDR3 amino acids: CASSLESVATNEKLFF. The DNA read from the CDR3 is TGCGCCAGCAGCTTGGAATCAGTTGCAACTAATGAAAAA.

A note on this clone: The CDR3 extends 3 residues past the end of the read, so its final part is completed from the germline J gene. This chain uses TRBV7-6 with TRBJ2-2; D not resolved. CDR1 is SGHVS, CDR2 FNYEAQ, per germline. This CDR3 is 15 amino acids long. Trimming took off 5 bases at V and 1 base at J, with 11 bases between the two ends. The CDR3 sequence is CASSPLAGNTGELFF. The sequenced CDR3 bases are TGTGCCAGCAGCCCCCTCGCCGGGAACACCGGGGAG. Complete variable domain (other parts from reference TRBV7-6 and TRBJ2-2): GAGVSQSPRYKVTKRGQDVALRCDPISGHVSLYWYRQALGQGPEFLTYFNYEAQQDKSGLPNDRFSAERPEGSISTLTIQRTEQRDSAMYRCASSPLAGNTGELFFGEGSRLTVL.

As for this clone: Coverage ceases 3 residues before the CDR3 finishes, and the germline J gene fills in the end. The rearrangement links TRBV7-2 to TRBJ2-1, with 8 bases identical to TRBD2. Unmatched junction bases numbered 2, after V lost 4 bases and J lost 0 bases. This CDR3 has 15 amino acids. The germline gives CDR1 SGHTA, CDR2 FQGNSA. The CDR3 protein is CASSSGRGSYNEQFF. CDR3 DNA, as far as it was read: TGTGCCAGCAGCTCCGGGAGGGGCTCCTACAATGAG.

As regards this clone: The CDR3 is cut off 3 residues early in the read; its end comes from the germline J gene. This chain connects TRBV5-1 to TRBJ1-2; 7 bases line up with TRBD1. The J segment lost 4 bases and the V segment lost 1 base, leaving 4 bases of the junction unmatched. The CDR3 has 14 residues. Germline assignment: CDR1 SGHRS and CDR2 YFSETQ. CDR3 region: CASSLQGDTYGYTF. CDR3 bases read: TGCGCCAGCAGCTTGCAGGGGGATACCTATGGC.

Comments on this clone: The missing CDR3 end, 3 residues past where the read stops, is filled in from the germline J gene. The rearrangement links TRBV2 to TRBJ2-5, with D hard to call. The CDR3 is made up of 11 amino acids. Trimming cost V 8 bases and J 4 bases, with 8 bases left between them. CDR1 is SNHLY, CDR2 FYNNEI, per germline. The CDR3 loop reads CASCTAETQYF. Incomplete CDR3 DNA: TGTGCCAGCTGTACAGCAGAGACC.

To note about this clone: The CDR3 extends 3 residues past the end of the read, so its final part is completed from the germline J gene. The chain couples TRBV14 to TRBJ2-4, with a weak D call TRBD2 (5 bases). The CDR3 runs 15 residues. V lost 4 bases, J lost 6 bases, and 16 bases lay in between. Germline CDR1 is SGHDN and CDR2 is FVKESK. CDR3 sequence: CASSLGSGGINIQYF. CDR3 bases read: TGTGCCAGCAGCCTAGGGTCCGGAGGAATAAACATT.

About this clone itself: The read ends 3 residues early relative to the CDR3; the germline J gene fills the gap. The chain employs TRBV7-8 and TRBJ2-5; 9 nucleotides agree with TRBD2. CDR1 is SGHVS and CDR2 is FQNEAQ in the germline V gene. This CDR3 is built from 15 residues. Trimming took 3 bases from V and 4 from J; bases not matched to a gene: 6. CDR3 sequence: CASSLRGGFRETQYF. The CDR3 bases that were read are TGTGCCAGCAGCTTGCGGGGGGGGTTTCGAGAGACC.

Comments on this clone: Read data end 3 residues before the CDR3 end; the end is taken from the germline J gene. This chain links TRBV20-1 with TRBJ2-7, with 11 positions matching TRBD2. V lost 6 bases, J lost 3 bases, and 7 bases stayed unmatched. Germline loops: CDR1 DFQATT, CDR2 SNEGSKA (reference sequence). There are 14 residues in the CDR3. The part of the CDR3 DNA that was read is TGCAGTGCATTAACTAGCGGGAGTCTCTACGAG. Translated: CSALTSGSLYE. The complete CDR3 reads CSALTSGSLYEQYF.

To note about this clone: The CDR3 goes on 3 residues after the read ends, and that part is filled in from the germline J gene. This chain uses TRBV7-2 with TRBJ2-5; the match to TRBD2 covers 12 bases. Trimming took 7 bases from V and 4 from J; bases not matched to a gene: 7. Germline V lookup: CDR1 SGHTA, CDR2 FQGNSA. The CDR3 sequence is 15 residues long. The CDR3 region is CASNVILAGGETQYF. The part of the CDR3 DNA that was read is TGTGCCAGCAACGTCATACTAGCGGGAGGAGAGACC.